The source of this T cell receptor (beta chain) is a study of tumor-infiltrating lymphocytes in primary liver carcinoma. Study-wide context: Ranging in age from 30 to 69 years, the patients were men and women.

Without any cell sorting, about 19-31 mg of bulk tissue yielded co-extracted RNA and DNA. Patients underwent surgical resection for primary liver carcinoma. Those patients suffered from chronic HBV infection and were treatment-naive. Germline V gene sequence: CDR1 SQVTM, CDR2 ANQGSEA. The J segment lost 6 bases and the V segment lost 3 bases, leaving 8 bases of the junction unmatched. The CDR3 totals 13 residues. This clonotype was counted ten times or more. TCR beta cDNA was made from roughly 500 ng total RNA with a constant-region primer. Each TCR beta library was derived from three nested multiplex PCR rounds that employed slightly modified ARM-PCR. TRBV1-TRBV30 forward and Cbeta reverse primers drove the first two roughly 10-cycle rounds. TCRdb re-called the multiplex PCR reads with MiXCR, one entry per CDR3 protein. The data hold 55,000 to 65,000 distinct CDR3 sequences, with roughly 70% observed a single time.

The receptor's source is a man aged 35 to 55 with primary liver carcinoma and hepatitis B virus infection. The sample consisted of liver tumor tissue from sampling region 2. The subset was: tumor region T2, inferior pole. The chain has TRBV29-1 and TRBJ2-7, with 7 nucleotides matching TRBD2. CDR3: CSVEDQRGTEQYF. The CDR3 DNA reads as TGCAGCGTTGAGGACCAGCGGGGCACCGAGCAGTACTTC.